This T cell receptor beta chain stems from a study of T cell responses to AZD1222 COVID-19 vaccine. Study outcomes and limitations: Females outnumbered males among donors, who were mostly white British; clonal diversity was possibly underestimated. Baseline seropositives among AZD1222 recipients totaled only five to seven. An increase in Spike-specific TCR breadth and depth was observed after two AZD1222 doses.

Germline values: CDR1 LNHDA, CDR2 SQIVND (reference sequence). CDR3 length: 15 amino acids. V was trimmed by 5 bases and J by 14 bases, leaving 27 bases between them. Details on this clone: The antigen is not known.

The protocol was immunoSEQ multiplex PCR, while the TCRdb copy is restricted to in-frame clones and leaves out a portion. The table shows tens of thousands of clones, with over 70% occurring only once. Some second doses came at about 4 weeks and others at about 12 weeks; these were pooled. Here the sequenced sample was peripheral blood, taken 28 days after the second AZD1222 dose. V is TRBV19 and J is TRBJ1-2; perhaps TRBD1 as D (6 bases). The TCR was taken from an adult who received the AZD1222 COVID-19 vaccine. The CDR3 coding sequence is TGTGCCAGTAGTTTAATGACGGCAGGGGTGGAGGCTGGGACCTTC. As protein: CASSLMTAGVEAGTF.